The 11 T cell receptor beta chains reported below all come from one sample, sequenced in a study of response to subunit inactivated influenza vaccine. TCRdb redid the calling of the RT-PCR reads with MiXCR, one entry per CDR3 protein. The sample comprises hundreds of thousands of distinct CDR3 sequences, approximately 12% of which are singletons, and about a tenth rests with the top ten. Sequences were derived from PBMCs from blood, sampled on the day of vaccination. The receptors here all came from a man aged 50 to 60 who received an inactivated influenza vaccine.

In its sample, this clonotype was seen a few times. The rearrangement joins TRBV4-3 to TRBJ2-5; D possibly uses TRBD1 or TRBD2 (5 bases each). Per the germline V gene, CDR1 is LGHNA and CDR2 is YSLEER. CDR3 length: 15 residues. V lost 0 bases and J 5 bases, leaving 13 bases between the germline ends. As DNA, the CDR3 is TGCGCCAGCAGCCAAGATGGCCAGGGAGATGAGACCCAGTACTTC. This codes for CASSQDGQGDETQYF.

The chain couples TRBV11-2 to TRBJ2-5; 8 nucleotides match TRBD1. CDR1 SGHAT and CDR2 FQNNGV come from the germline V gene. The length of the CDR3 is 15 residues. With 5 bases clipped from V and 5 bases from J, the junction kept 10 bases outside the gene matches. CDR3 bases: TGTGCCAGCAGCATCCAGACAGGGGATGGCGAGACCCAGTACTTC. Residues: CASSIQTGDGETQYF.

This clonotype was seen a handful of times. The rearrangement joins TRBV28 to TRBJ2-7; tentative D call: TRBD2 (7 bases). V was cut by 4 bases and J by 3 bases, with 19 bases left in between. The CDR3 is made up of 16 amino acids. Germline CDR1 reads MDHEN; CDR2 reads SYDVKM. This CDR3 reads CASSWPLGGPVYEQYF. CDR3 coding DNA: TGTGCCAGCAGTTGGCCTCTCGGGGGGCCTGTCTACGAGCAGTACTTC. Variable domain in full (rest from reference TRBV28 and TRBJ2-7): DVKVTQSSRYLVKRTGEKVFLECVQDMDHENMFWYRQDPGLGLRLIYFSYDVKMKEKGDIPEGYSVSREKKERFSLILESASTNQTSMYLCASSWPLGGPVYEQYFGPGTRLTVT.

This clonotype came up a few times. The CDR3 region is CATIKQLSQETQYF. The CDR3, as DNA: TGTGCCACCATTAAACAGTTATCCCAAGAGACCCAGTACTTC. The J gene is TRBJ2-5, the V gene TRBV28; D gene uncertain. Germline loops: CDR1 MDHEN, CDR2 SYDVKM. Trimming shortened V by 10 bases and J by 1 base, and 16 bases separated the two germline ends. CDR3 size: 14 residues.

This clonotype was seen more than once but under ten times. The chain carries TRBV7-9 and TRBJ1-2; 7 nucleotides line up with TRBD1. The CDR3 contains 15 residues. J gave up 6 bases and V 5 bases, and 12 bases lay outside the gene matches. The V gene's germline CDR1 is SEHNR and CDR2 FQNEAQ (reference sequence). For the CDR3, the DNA is TGTGCCAGCAGCCCTCGGACAGGCGTGGGAGATGGCTACACCTTC. Its translation: CASSPRTGVGDGYTF.

This clonotype was detected a few times. The V and J genes are TRBV12-3 or TRBV12-4 and TRBJ2-7; 7 bases agree with TRBD1. Trimming at V came to 4 bases and at J to 0 bases, leaving 6 bases not matched to a gene. CDR3 length: 15 residues. CDR3 bases: TGTGCCAGCAGTTCTACAGGGGTATTCTCCTACGAGCAGTACTTC. Translated, it gives CASSSTGVFSYEQYF.

The chain uses TRBV2 and TRBJ2-1; TRBD1 is a possible D gene (5 bases). Germline CDR1 SNHLY, CDR2 FYNNEI. The CDR3 is 12 residues long. V dropped 9 bases and J dropped 3 bases, with 9 bases sitting between them. The CDR3, as DNA: TGTGCCAGTTTACAGGACTACAATGAGCAGTTCTTC. Translated, it gives CASLQDYNEQFF.

The V and J genes are TRBV6-1 and TRBJ1-5; D is unclear. The CDR3 is made up of 15 amino acids. The V and J ends lost 6 bases and 5 bases respectively, with 17 bases between them. Germline values: CDR1 MNHNS, CDR2 SASEGT. CDR3 DNA: TGTGCCAGCAGCCAATTCTCTACGGCGGATCAGCCCCAGCATTTT. Encoded protein: CASSQFSTADQPQHF.

There are a few counts of this clonotype. The chain carries TRBV12-3 or TRBV12-4 and TRBJ2-3; TRBD1 is a possible D gene (6 bases). The CDR3 sequence is 15 residues long. V was shortened by 5 bases and J by 10 bases, with 22 bases between the two germline ends. The CDR3, as DNA: TGTGCCAGCAGTCTTGGGTCTTCCAGGGGTTACGCGCAGTATTTT. Encoded protein: CASSLGSSRGYAQYF.

This clonotype was observed a handful of times. The chain employs TRBV7-3 and TRBJ2-3; 8 positions match TRBD2. Trimming removed 5 bases from V and 0 bases from J; junction bases left unmatched: 10. Germline CDR1 reads SGHTA; CDR2 reads FQGTGA. CDR3 length: 17 residues. CDR3 bases: TGTGCCAGCAGCCCGCAAGGACTAGCAGCTAGCACAGATACGCAGTATTTT. Protein product: CASSPQGLAASTDTQYF.

This clonotype was seen a few times. CDR3 residues: CASSQTRSGGASSVDTQYF. The CDR3 region has the DNA TGTGCCAGCAGCCAAACCCGCAGCGGGGGGGCCTCGTCCGTAGATACGCAGTATTTT. This rearrangement joins TRBV4-2 to TRBJ2-3; 10 bases agree with TRBD2. Trimming took 2 bases from V and 5 from J; bases not matched to a gene: 16. The CDR3 is made up of 19 amino acids. Germline CDR1 is LGHNA and CDR2 is YNFKEQ.